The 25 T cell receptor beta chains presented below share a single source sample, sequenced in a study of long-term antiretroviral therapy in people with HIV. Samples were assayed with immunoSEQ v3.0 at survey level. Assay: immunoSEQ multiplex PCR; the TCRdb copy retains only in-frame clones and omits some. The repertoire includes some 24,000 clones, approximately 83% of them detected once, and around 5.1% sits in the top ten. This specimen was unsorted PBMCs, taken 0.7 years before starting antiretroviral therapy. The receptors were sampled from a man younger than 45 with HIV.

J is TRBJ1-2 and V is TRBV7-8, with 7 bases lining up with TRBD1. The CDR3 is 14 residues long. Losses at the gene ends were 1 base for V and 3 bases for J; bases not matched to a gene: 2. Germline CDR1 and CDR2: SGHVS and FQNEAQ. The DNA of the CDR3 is TGTGCCAGCAGCTTAGTCGACAGGGACTATGGCTACACCTTC. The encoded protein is CASSLVDRDYGYTF.

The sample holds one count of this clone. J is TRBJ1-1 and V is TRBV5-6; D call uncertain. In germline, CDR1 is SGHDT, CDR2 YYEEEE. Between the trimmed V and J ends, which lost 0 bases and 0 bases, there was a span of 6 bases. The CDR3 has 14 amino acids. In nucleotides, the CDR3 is TGTGCCAGCAGCTTGGGTGCTCTGAACACTGAAGCTTTCTTT. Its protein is CASSLGALNTEAFF.

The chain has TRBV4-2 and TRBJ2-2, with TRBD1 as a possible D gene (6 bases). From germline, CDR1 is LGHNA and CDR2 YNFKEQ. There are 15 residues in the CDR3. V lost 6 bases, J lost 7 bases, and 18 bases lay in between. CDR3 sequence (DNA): TGTGCCAGCAGACCAGGGGCCCCTAGTGTCGGGGAGCTGTTTTTT. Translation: CASRPGAPSVGELFF.

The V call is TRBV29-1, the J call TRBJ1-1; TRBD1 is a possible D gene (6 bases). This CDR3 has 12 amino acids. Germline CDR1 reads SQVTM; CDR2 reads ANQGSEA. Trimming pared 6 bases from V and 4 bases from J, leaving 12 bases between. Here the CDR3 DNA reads TGCAGCGTCCCGGGACACCGCACTGAAGCTTTCTTT. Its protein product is CSVPGHRTEAFF.

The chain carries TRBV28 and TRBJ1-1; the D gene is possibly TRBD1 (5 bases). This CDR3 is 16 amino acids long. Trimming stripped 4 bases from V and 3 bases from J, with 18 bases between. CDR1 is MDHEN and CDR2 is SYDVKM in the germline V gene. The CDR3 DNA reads TGTGCCAGCAGTTCTATATTTACGGGAGGGGACACTGAAGCTTTCTTT. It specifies CASSSIFTGGDTEAFF.

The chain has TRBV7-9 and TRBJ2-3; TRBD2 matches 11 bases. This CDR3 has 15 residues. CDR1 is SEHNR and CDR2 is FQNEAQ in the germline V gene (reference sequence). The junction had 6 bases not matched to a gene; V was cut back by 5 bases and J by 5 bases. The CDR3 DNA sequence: TGTGCCAGCAGCCAGACTAGCGGGGTCAGAGATACGCAGTATTTT. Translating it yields CASSQTSGVRDTQYF. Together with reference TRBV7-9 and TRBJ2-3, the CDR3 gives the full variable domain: DTGVSQNPRHKITKRGQNVTFRCDPISEHNRLYWYRQTLGQGPEFLTYFQNEAQLEKSRLLSDRFSAERPKGSFSTLEIQRTEQGDSAMYLCASSQTSGVRDTQYFGPGTRLTVL.

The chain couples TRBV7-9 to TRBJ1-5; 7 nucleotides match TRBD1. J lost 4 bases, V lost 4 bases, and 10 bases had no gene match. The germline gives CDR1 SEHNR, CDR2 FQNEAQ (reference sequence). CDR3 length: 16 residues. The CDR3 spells CASSYAHDRANQPQHF. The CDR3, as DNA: TGTGCCAGCAGCTACGCCCATGACAGGGCGAATCAGCCCCAGCATTTT.

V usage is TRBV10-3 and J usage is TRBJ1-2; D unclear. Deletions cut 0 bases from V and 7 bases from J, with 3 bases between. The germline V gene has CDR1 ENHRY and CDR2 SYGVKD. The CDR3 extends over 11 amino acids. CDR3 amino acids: CAISESGGYTF. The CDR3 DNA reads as TGTGCCATCAGTGAGTCCGGTGGCTACACCTTC.

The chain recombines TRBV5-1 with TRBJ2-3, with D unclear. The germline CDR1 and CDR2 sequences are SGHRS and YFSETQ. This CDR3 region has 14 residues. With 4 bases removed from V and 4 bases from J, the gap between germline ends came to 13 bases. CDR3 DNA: TGCGCCAGCAGCCCGAACTCAGTAGCAGATACGCAGTATTTT. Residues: CASSPNSVADTQYF.

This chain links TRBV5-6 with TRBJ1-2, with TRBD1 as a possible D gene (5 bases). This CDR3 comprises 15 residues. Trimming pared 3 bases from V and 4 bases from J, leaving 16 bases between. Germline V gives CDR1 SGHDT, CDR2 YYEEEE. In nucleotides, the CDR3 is TGTGCCAGCAGCTCCAGCAGGGAGATGGGCTATGGCTACACCTTC. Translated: CASSSSREMGYGYTF.

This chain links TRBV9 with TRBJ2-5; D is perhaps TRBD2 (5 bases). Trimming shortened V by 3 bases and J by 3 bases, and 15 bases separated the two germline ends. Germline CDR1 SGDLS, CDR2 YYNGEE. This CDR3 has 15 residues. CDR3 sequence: CASSDEGSPKETQYF. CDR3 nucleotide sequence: TGTGCCAGCAGCGACGAGGGCAGCCCGAAAGAGACCCAGTACTTC.

CDR3 amino acids: CASSLQPGIEQFF. The CDR3 nucleotides are TGTGCCAGCAGCTTACAGCCCGGCATAGAGCAGTTCTTC. J is TRBJ2-1 and V is TRBV7-2; D remains unclear. Germline-derived CDR1 and CDR2 are SGHTA and FQGNSA. V lost 2 bases and J 10 bases, leaving 12 bases between the germline ends. The CDR3 totals 13 residues. Combining the CDR3 with reference TRBV7-2 and TRBJ2-1 gives the whole variable domain GAGVSQSPSNKVTEKGKDVELRCDPISGHTALYWYRQSLGQGLEFLIYFQGNSAPDKSGLPSDRFSAERTGGSVSTLTIQRTQQEDSAVYLCASSLQPGIEQFFGPGTRLTVL.

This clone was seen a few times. In DNA form, the CDR3 reads TGTGCCAGCAGCTTGCAGGATCTCTCACCCCTCCACTTT. Protein: CASSLQDLSPLHF. V usage is TRBV5-4 and J usage is TRBJ1-6; D is undetermined. V lost 1 base to trimming and J lost 10 bases, with 9 bases between them. From germline, CDR1 is SGHNT and CDR2 YYREEE (reference sequence). This CDR3 has 13 residues.

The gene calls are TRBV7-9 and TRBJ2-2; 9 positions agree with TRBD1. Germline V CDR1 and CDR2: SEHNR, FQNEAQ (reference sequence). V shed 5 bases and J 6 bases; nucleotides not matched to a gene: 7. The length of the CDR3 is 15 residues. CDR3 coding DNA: TGTGCCAGCAGCCGAGGGACAGGGAGCCCCGGGGAGCTGTTTTTT. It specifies CASSRGTGSPGELFF.

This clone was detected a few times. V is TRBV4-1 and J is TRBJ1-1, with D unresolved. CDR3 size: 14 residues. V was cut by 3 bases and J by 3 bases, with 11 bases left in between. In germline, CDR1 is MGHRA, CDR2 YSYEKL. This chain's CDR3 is CASSHRTLDTEAFF. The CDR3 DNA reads TGCGCCAGCAGCCACCGAACACTCGACACTGAAGCTTTCTTT.

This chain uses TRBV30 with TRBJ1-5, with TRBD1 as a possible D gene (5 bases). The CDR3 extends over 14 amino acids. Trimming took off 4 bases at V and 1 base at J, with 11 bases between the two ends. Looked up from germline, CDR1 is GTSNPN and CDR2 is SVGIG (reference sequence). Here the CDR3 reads CAWNAGDSNQPQHF. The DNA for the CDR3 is TGTGCCTGGAATGCGGGGGACAGCAATCAGCCCCAGCATTTT.

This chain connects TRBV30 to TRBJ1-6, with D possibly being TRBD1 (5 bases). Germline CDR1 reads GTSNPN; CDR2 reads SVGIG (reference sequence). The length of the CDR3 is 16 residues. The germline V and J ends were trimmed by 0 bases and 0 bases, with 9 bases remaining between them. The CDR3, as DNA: TGTGCCTGGAGTGTACCAGGGAGCTCCTATAATTCACCCCTCCACTTT. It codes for CAWSVPGSSYNSPLHF. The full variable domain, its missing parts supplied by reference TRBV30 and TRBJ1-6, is SQTIHQWPATLVQPVGSPLSLECTVEGTSNPNLYWYRQAAGRGLQLLFYSVGIGQISSEVPQNLSASRPQDRQFILSSKKLLLSDSGFYLCAWSVPGSSYNSPLHFGNGTRLTVT.

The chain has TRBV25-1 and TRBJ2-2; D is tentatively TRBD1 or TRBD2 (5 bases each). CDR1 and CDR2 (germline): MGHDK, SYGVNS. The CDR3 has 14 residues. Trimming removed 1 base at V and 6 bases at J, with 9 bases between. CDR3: CASSELGVPGELFF. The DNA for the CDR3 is TGTGCCAGCAGTGAATTGGGGGTGCCCGGGGAGCTGTTTTTT.

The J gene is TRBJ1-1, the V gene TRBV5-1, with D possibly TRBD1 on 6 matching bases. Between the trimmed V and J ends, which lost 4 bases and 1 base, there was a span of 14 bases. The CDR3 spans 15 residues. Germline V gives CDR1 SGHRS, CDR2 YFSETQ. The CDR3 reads CASSPLGRGNTEAFF. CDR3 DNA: TGCGCCAGCAGCCCTCTGGGCAGGGGGAACACTGAAGCTTTCTTT.

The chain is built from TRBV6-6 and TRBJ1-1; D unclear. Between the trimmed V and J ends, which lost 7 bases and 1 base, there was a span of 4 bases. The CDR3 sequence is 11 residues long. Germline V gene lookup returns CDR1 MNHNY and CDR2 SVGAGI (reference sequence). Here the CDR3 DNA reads TGTGCCAGCATGGGGAACACTGAAGCTTTCTTT. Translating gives CASMGNTEAFF.

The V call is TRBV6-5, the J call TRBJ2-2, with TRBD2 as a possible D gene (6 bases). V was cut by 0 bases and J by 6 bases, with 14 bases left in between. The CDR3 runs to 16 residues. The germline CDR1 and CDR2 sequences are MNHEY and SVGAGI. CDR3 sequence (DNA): TGTGCCAGCAGTTACTCGACGGGAGATCTTGCCGGGGAGCTGTTTTTT. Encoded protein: CASSYSTGDLAGELFF.

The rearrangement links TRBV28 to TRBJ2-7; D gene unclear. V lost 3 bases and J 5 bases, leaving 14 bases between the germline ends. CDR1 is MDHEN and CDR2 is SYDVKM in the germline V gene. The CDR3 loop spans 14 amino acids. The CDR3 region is CASSFMGAKNEQYF. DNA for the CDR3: TGTGCCAGCAGTTTCATGGGCGCGAAAAACGAGCAGTACTTC.

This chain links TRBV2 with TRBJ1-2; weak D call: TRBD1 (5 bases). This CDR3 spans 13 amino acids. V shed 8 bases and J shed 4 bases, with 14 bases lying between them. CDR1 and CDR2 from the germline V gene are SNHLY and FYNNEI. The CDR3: CASRQWGVYGYTF. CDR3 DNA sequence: TGTGCCAGCCGACAGTGGGGGGTCTATGGCTACACCTTC.

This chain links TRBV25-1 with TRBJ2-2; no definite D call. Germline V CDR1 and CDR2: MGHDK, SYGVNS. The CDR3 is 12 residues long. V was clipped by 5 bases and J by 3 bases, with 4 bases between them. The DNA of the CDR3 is TGTGCCAGCAGTCCGGACACCGGGGAGCTGTTTTTT. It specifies CASSPDTGELFF.

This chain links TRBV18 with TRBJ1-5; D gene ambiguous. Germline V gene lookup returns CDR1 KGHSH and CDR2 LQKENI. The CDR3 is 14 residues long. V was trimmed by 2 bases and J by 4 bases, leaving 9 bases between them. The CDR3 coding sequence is TGTGCCAGCTCACCAGGAGAGGGTAATCAGCCCCAGCATTTT. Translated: CASSPGEGNQPQHF.